This TCR beta chain was identified during a study of spatial heterogeneity in lung cancer. In its sample, this clonotype was seen many times. Time point denoted: sample taken at primary tumor resection. TCRdb reprocessed the 5' RACE reads via MiXCR and lists one record per CDR3 protein. The repertoire holds approximately 92,000 distinct CDR3 sequences, approximately 12% seen once, with over 40% in the top ten. CDR3 length: 14 residues. The V and J ends lost 4 bases and 8 bases respectively, with 17 bases between them. CDR1 and CDR2 (germline): MNHEY, SVGEGT. Sequences were derived from PBMCs, sampled at surgery. The V gene is TRBV6-2 or TRBV6-3, the J gene TRBJ1-2; possibly TRBD1 for D (6 bases). This TCR derives from a male donor with early-stage non-small cell lung cancer. CDR3 nucleotide sequence: TGTGCCAGCAGTTTCGAGGAGGACAGCAAAGGCTACACCTTC. Translated: CASSFEEDSKGYTF.